This section outlines one T cell receptor (beta chain) sequence together with its context. These data come from a study of cytomegalovirus exposure and HLA in healthy donors. As for the study in general: Some 80 million unique TCRs from HLA-typed donors were held in an early data release. The Caucasian-associated ancestry cluster held 65% to 90% of under 450 genotyped donors.

The PCR used 60 Vbeta and 13 Jbeta primers. TCRdb's copy holds only in-frame clones and misses some; the assay was immunoSEQ multiplex PCR. Among fewer than 110,000 clones, about 77% were seen once, and the ten largest hold about a tenth. As for the donors, each was a healthy bone marrow donor. Unrecorded immune exposure was likely among donors, who were nominally healthy when sampled. In germline, CDR1 is SGHTA, CDR2 FQGNSA. The CDR3 is made up of 18 amino acids. The ends lost 2 bases at V and 5 bases at J; junction bases unmatched: 15. This chain uses TRBV7-2 with TRBJ2-7; 10 nucleotides agree with TRBD2. This clonotype was obtained from a young woman in good health and CMV-seropositive. Sequencing used PBMCs. CDR3 residues: CASSLQLALAGVLDEQYF. CDR3 DNA sequence: TGTGCCAGCAGCTTACAATTGGCCCTAGCGGGAGTCTTAGACGAGCAGTACTTC.